Listed below are T cell receptor beta chains from one sample, sequenced in a study of blood T cells in healthy people across ages. From the 5' RACE reads, TCRdb called clonotypes with MiXCR, one entry per CDR3 protein. The sample yields approximately 830,000 distinct CDR3 sequences, about 62% seen once. The specimen was blood. All receptors come from a man aged 30-40 years in good health. Both conserved end residues are part of each CDR3. Fields, in order: J gene, V gene, D gene, clone size, CDR3 DNA, CDR3 protein. The D gene is left open where the match is weak. The size field is filled for only some rows; it gives once, few, many or a size class.

>TRBJ1-2|TRBV5-1|TRBD1|many
TGCGCCAGCAGCGTACAACCCAACAGGGGACTAAATGGCTACACCTTC
CASSVQPNRGLNGYTF
>TRBJ2-1|TRBV7-4|-|-
TGTGCCAGCAGACCCAGATTTGATTTGACATGGATCTTATTCGAGCAGTTCTTC
CASRPRFDLTWILFEQFF
>TRBJ1-5|TRBV2|TRBD1|once
TGTGCCAGCAGTGCAGGGGGCTATCAGCCCCAGCATTTT
CASSAGGYQPQHF
>TRBJ1-2|TRBV7-2|-|-
TGTGCCAGCAGCACCGACGGCAGTTACTATGGCTACACCTTC
CASSTDGSYYGYTF
>TRBJ2-4|TRBV3-1|TRBD2|-
TGTGCCAGCAGCCATCCCGGGACTAGCGGGGGACTAGCCAAAAACATTCAGTACTTC
CASSHPGTSGGLAKNIQYF
>TRBJ1-1|TRBV14|-|-
TGTGCCAGCAGCCAGTCACGGCGAACCACTGAAGCTTTCTTT
CASSQSRRTTEAFF
>TRBJ2-7|TRBV9|-|-
TGTGCCAGCAGCGTAGGGATAGCACCCCACGAGCAGTACTTC
CASSVGIAPHEQYF
>TRBJ2-5|TRBV11-2|-|-
TGTGCCAGCAGCTTAGTAGGTTGGCCAGTCCAAGAGACCCAGTACTTC
CASSLVGWPVQETQYF
>TRBJ2-5|TRBV4-3|-|few
TGCGCCAGCAGCCCCCGGAGGGCGGAGACCCAGTACTTC
CASSPRRAETQYF
>TRBJ2-7|TRBV20-1|TRBD2|-
TGCAGTGCTTCCGGGACTAGCGGGGGGGCGACCTACGAGCAGTACTTC
CSASGTSGGATYEQYF
>TRBJ2-4|TRBV12-1|-|-
TGTGCCAGCAGCTTTGAGGGTCCACTAGCCAAAAACATTCAGTACTTC
CASSFEGPLAKNIQYF
>TRBJ2-3|TRBV12-3/TRBV12-4|-|-
TGTGCCAGCACCCGCCACGGCGGCACAGATACGCAGTATTTT
CASTRHGGTDTQYF
>TRBJ2-7|TRBV28|-|few
TGTGCCAGCACCTATGGTGGGAAACGCCTCGAGCAGTACTTC
CASTYGGKRLEQYF
>TRBJ2-3|TRBV29-1|-|-
TGCAGCGTTGAGGCACAGGGCACAGATACGCAGTATTTT
CSVEAQGTDTQYF
>TRBJ2-4|TRBV7-9|TRBD1|-
TGTGCCAGCAGCTTTGACAGGGGGCCAAACATTCAGTACTTC
CASSFDRGPNIQYF
>TRBJ2-3|TRBV6-2/TRBV6-3|-|-
TGTGCCAGCACCGGACCCCATCCCGCTACGCAGTATTTT
CASTGPHPATQYF
>TRBJ2-1|TRBV7-3|TRBD2|-
TGTGCCAGCAGCTTAAGGTCTAGCGGGGGTTCCTACAATGAGCAGTTCTTC
CASSLRSSGGSYNEQFF
>TRBJ2-1|TRBV10-3|TRBD1|few
TGTGCCATCAGAGAACAGGGGAGCTCCTACAATGAGCAGTTCTTC
CAIREQGSSYNEQFF
>TRBJ2-1|TRBV7-2|-|-
TGTGCCAGCAGCTTAGACTTCGGTGAGCAGTTCTTC
CASSLDFGEQFF
>TRBJ1-4|TRBV4-2|-|many
TGTGCCAGCAGCCAAGAATCAAAAGGGCGAGCTGAAAAACTGTTTTTT
CASSQESKGRAEKLFF
>TRBJ2-4|TRBV5-1|-|-
TGCGCCAGCAGCTCGGACGTCGGGGCCAAAAACATTCAGTACTTC
CASSSDVGAKNIQYF
>TRBJ1-2|TRBV6-5|-|few
TGTGCCAGCAGTTACGGGGCAGGAACCTATGGCTACACCTTC
CASSYGAGTYGYTF
>TRBJ2-7|TRBV6-2/TRBV6-3|-|-
TGTGCCAGCAGAAACGACAGGACCTACGAGCAGTACTTC
CASRNDRTYEQYF
>TRBJ2-7|TRBV21-1|-|-
TGTGCCAGCAGCAAAGGCGGGACACAAAAGAGGGTCTACGAGCAGTACTTC
CASSKGGTQKRVYEQYF
>TRBJ1-4|TRBV12-3/TRBV12-4|-|once
TGTGCCAGCAGTCCCGGGACATCCCGTAATGAAAAACTGTTTTTT
CASSPGTSRNEKLFF
>TRBJ1-2|TRBV12-3/TRBV12-4|-|once
TGTGCCAGCAGCTCCTTACAGGATAGCGACTATGGCTACACCTTC
CASSSLQDSDYGYTF
>TRBJ2-1|TRBV12-3/TRBV12-4|TRBD2|many
TGTGCCAGCAGACCTGGACTAGCGGGGGGAGGCAACAATGAGCAGTTCTTC
CASRPGLAGGGNNEQFF
>TRBJ2-1|TRBV7-2|TRBD1|-
TGTGCCAGCAGCGCCCCCGTAGACAGGGGTGAGCAGTTCTTC
CASSAPVDRGEQFF
>TRBJ2-7|TRBV7-8|-|-
TGTGCCAGCAGCTTAGTAGGGATAACCTACGAGCAGTACTTC
CASSLVGITYEQYF
>TRBJ2-7|TRBV20-1|-|-
TGCAGTGCTAGGGGGGGAGGTCGCAGCTCCTACGAGCAGTACTTC
CSARGGGRSSYEQYF
>TRBJ2-7|TRBV13|TRBD1|-
TGTGCCAGCAGCTTAGGAGAGACAGGGCGCTACGAGCAGTACTTC
CASSLGETGRYEQYF
>TRBJ2-7|TRBV7-2|-|-
TGTGCCAGCAGCTTAGAAGAGGGGGATGGCGAGCAGTACTTC
CASSLEEGDGEQYF
>TRBJ2-2|TRBV5-1|TRBD1|-
TGCGCCAGCAGCTTGGCCCTACAGGGGGCCGGCACCGGGGAGCTGTTTTTT
CASSLALQGAGTGELFF
>TRBJ2-1|TRBV6-1|-|-
TGTGCCAGCAGACTACCCGGGGGCGGTTCGGGGGACTATGAGCAGTTCTTC
CASRLPGGGSGDYEQFF
>TRBJ2-2|TRBV9|TRBD2|-
TGTGCCAGCAGCGTAGTAGCGGGGGTGTACACCGGGGAGCTGTTTTTT
CASSVVAGVYTGELFF
>TRBJ1-5|TRBV20-1|-|-
TGCAGTGCTAGAGATGGGCAGGGCGGACAGCCCCAGCATTTT
CSARDGQGGQPQHF
>TRBJ2-5|TRBV5-6|-|-
TGTGCCAGCAGCTTCCCAAAATGGACAGACCCTGGGGTTAAAGGGACCCAGTACTTC
CASSFPKWTDPGVKGTQYF
>TRBJ2-1|TRBV9|TRBD2|-
TGTGCCAGCAGCGTTAGCAGCGGGGGGGCGGGACTAAGCTCCTACAATGAGCAGTTCTTC
CASSVSSGGAGLSSYNEQFF
>TRBJ2-5|TRBV4-3|TRBD2|-
TGCGCCAGCAGCCAAGATAGGGGACTAGCGGGGTACCAAGAGACCCAGTACTTC
CASSQDRGLAGYQETQYF
>TRBJ2-5|TRBV9|-|-
TGTGCCAGCAGCGGCCTTGAGGTCCAAGAGACCCAGTACTTC
CASSGLEVQETQYF
>TRBJ2-3|TRBV5-1|TRBD2|-
TGCGCCAGCAGCTTTGCCCCCGTTACACAAGCGGGGGGGTCAGATACGCAGTATTTT
CASSFAPVTQAGGSDTQYF
>TRBJ2-3|TRBV12-3/TRBV12-4|-|-
TGTGCCAGCACAAACCGACCCTCTAGCGCAGATACGCAGTATTTT
CASTNRPSSADTQYF
>TRBJ1-2|TRBV24-1|-|-
TGTGCCACCAGTGATTTCGGACAAAACTATGGCTACACCTTC
CATSDFGQNYGYTF
>TRBJ1-5|TRBV25-1|TRBD1|few
TGTGCCAGCAGTGAACCCGGGACAGAGGGCAATCAGCCCCAGCATTTT
CASSEPGTEGNQPQHF
>TRBJ1-4|TRBV11-2|-|-
TGTGCCAGCAGCTTGCACAGAGTGAATGAAAAACTGTTTTTT
CASSLHRVNEKLFF
>TRBJ2-7|TRBV12-3/TRBV12-4|-|-
TGTGCCAGCAGTTTAAAGGCAGGCTACGAGCAGTACTTC
CASSLKAGYEQYF
>TRBJ2-5|TRBV29-1|TRBD1|-
TGCAGCGCTATAGGGGGCAACCAAGAGACCCAGTACTTC
CSAIGGNQETQYF
>TRBJ2-7|TRBV12-3/TRBV12-4|TRBD2|-
TGTGCCAGCATCAAACGACTAGCGGGGGGGTGCGAGCAGTACTTC
CASIKRLAGGCEQYF
>TRBJ1-1|TRBV10-3|TRBD1|-
TGTGCCATCACTCTACAGGGGGGCACTGAAGCTTTCTTT
CAITLQGGTEAFF
>TRBJ2-5|TRBV5-1|TRBD1|-
TGCGCCAGCAGTTCACCGGGACAGGGGGGCCAAGAGACCCAGTACTTC
CASSSPGQGGQETQYF
>TRBJ2-7|TRBV2|-|few
TGTGCCAGCAGTGAGCTGGGCGAGCAGTACTTC
CASSELGEQYF
>TRBJ2-3|TRBV20-1|TRBD2|-
TGCAGTGCTGGGGCCCTAGCGGGGGCCCTCAAATATACGCAGTATTTT
CSAGALAGALKYTQYF